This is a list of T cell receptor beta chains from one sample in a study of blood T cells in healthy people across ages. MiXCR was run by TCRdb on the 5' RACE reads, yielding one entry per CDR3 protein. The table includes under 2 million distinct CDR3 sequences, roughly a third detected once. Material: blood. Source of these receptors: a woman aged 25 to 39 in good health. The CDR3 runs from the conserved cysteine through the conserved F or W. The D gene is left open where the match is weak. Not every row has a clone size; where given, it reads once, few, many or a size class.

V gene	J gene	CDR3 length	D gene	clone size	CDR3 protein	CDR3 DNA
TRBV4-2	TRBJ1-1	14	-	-	CASSQVAANTEAFF	TGTGCCAGCAGCCAAGTGGCGGCGAACACTGAAGCTTTCTTT
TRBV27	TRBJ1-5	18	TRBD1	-	CASSPLAPEGQGNQPQHF	TGTGCCAGCAGTCCACTGGCCCCCGAAGGACAGGGAAACCAGCCCCAGCATTTT
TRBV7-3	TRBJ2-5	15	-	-	CASSLTSDSFETQYF	TGTGCCAGCAGCTTAACGTCGGACAGTTTCGAGACCCAGTACTTC
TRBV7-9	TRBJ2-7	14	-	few	CASSSGAPAYEQYF	TGTGCCAGCAGCTCCGGGGCGCCTGCCTACGAGCAGTACTTC
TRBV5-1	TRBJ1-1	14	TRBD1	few	CASSWTGYDAEAFF	TGCGCCAGCAGCTGGACAGGGTATGACGCGGAAGCTTTCTTT
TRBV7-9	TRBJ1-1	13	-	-	CASSEPGHTEAFF	TGTGCCAGCAGCGAACCGGGACACACTGAAGCTTTCTTT
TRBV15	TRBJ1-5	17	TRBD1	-	CATSRKMRGTEHQPQHF	TGTGCCACCAGCAGAAAGATGAGGGGGACAGAGCATCAGCCCCAGCATTTT
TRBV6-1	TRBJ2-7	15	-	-	CASSEQGMFVEAQYF	TGTGCCAGCAGTGAGCAGGGAATGTTCGTAGAGGCCCAGTACTTC
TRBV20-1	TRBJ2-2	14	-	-	CSVMGVANTGELFF	TGCAGTGTTATGGGTGTTGCGAACACCGGGGAGCTGTTTTTT
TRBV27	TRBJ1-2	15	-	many	CASSELPARGRGYTF	TGTGCCAGCAGCGAATTACCCGCCAGGGGACGTGGCTACACCTTC
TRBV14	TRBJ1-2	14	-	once	CASSQGGFDYGYTF	TGTGCCAGCAGCCAAGGGGGGTTCGACTATGGCTACACCTTC
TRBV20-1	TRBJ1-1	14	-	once	CSARDRSAGTEAFF	TGCAGTGCTAGAGACAGATCTGCAGGGACTGAAGCTTTCTTT
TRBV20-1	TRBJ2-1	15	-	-	CSAYTVGLGYNEQFF	TGCAGTGCATATACGGTGGGGCTCGGGTACAATGAGCAGTTCTTC
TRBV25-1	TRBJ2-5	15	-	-	CASRVGYRDRETQYF	TGTGCCAGCCGAGTGGGGTACCGGGACCGGGAGACCCAGTACTTC
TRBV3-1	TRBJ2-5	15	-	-	CASRQSILGGETQYF	TGTGCCAGCAGACAATCCATCCTCGGTGGAGAGACCCAGTACTTC
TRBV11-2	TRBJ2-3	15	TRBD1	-	CASSSRQGGADTQYF	TGTGCCAGCAGCTCGAGACAGGGTGGTGCAGATACGCAGTATTTT
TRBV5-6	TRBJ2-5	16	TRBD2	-	CASSPVTSGAQETQYF	TGTGCCAGCAGCCCCGTGACTAGCGGAGCTCAAGAGACCCAGTACTTC
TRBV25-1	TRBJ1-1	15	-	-	CASSEYYGVNTEAFF	TGTGCCAGCAGTGAATATTATGGTGTGAACACTGAAGCTTTCTTT
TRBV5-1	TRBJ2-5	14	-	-	CASSWLAGEETQYF	TGCGCCAGCAGCTGGCTAGCAGGCGAGGAGACCCAGTACTTC
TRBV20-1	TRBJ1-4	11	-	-	CSATKTEKLFF	TGCAGTGCTACCAAGACTGAAAAACTGTTTTTT
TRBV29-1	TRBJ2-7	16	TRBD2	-	CSVTGLAANPTYEQYF	TGCAGCGTCACGGGACTAGCGGCAAACCCGACCTATGAGCAGTACTTC
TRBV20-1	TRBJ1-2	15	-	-	CSARGETGQGYGYTF	TGCAGTGCTAGAGGGGAAACGGGGCAAGGCTATGGCTACACCTTC
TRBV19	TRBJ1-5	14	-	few	CASSIPGNNQPQHF	TGTGCCAGTAGTATCCCAGGAAACAATCAGCCCCAGCATTTT
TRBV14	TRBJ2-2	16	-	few	CASSQVLAGGAGELFF	TGTGCCAGCAGCCAAGTCCTAGCCGGGGGCGCCGGGGAGCTGTTTTTT
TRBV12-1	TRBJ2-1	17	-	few	CASSPPGPFVSYNEQFF	TGTGCCAGCAGCCCTCCGGGGCCATTCGTCTCCTACAATGAGCAGTTCTTC
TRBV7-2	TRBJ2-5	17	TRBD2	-	CASSLHSAGLAGQREYF	TGTGCCAGCAGCTTACATTCGGCGGGGCTAGCGGGCCAGAGAGAGTACTTC
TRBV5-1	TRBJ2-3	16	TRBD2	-	CASSLKLAGRTDTQYF	TGCGCCAGCAGCTTGAAATTAGCGGGGAGAACAGATACGCAGTATTTT
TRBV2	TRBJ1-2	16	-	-	CASELGGVVQRYGYTF	TGTGCCAGCGAGTTGGGGGGGGTGGTACAGCGTTATGGCTACACCTTC
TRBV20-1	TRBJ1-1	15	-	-	CSARDMRSMNTEAFF	TGCAGTGCTAGAGATATGCGCAGTATGAACACTGAAGCTTTCTTT
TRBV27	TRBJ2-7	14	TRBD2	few	CASSLSGREAREYF	TGTGCCAGCAGTTTATCCGGGAGGGAGGCACGTGAGTACTTC
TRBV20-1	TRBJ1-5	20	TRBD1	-	CSARQLVSGTGLVGNQPQHF	TGCAGTGCTAGACAATTAGTTTCAGGGACAGGGCTGGTGGGCAATCAGCCCCAGCATTTT
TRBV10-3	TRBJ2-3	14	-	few	CAIRRAASTDTQYF	TGTGCCATCCGTCGGGCAGCTAGCACAGATACGCAGTATTTT
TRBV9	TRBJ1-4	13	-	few	CASRTQENEKLFF	TGTGCCAGCAGGACACAAGAAAATGAAAAACTGTTTTTT
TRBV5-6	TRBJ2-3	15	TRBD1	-	CASSFGTGRPDTQYF	TGTGCCAGCAGCTTTGGGACAGGGCGGCCAGATACGCAGTATTTT
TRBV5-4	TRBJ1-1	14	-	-	CASSLVPSSTEAFF	TGTGCCAGCAGCCTCGTGCCCAGCAGCACTGAAGCTTTCTTT
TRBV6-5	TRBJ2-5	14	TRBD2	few	CASSDGRAAETQYF	TGTGCCAGCAGCGACGGGAGGGCCGCAGAGACCCAGTACTTC
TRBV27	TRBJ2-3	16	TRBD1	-	CASSIGQGRGTDTQYF	TGTGCCAGCAGTATCGGACAGGGGAGGGGTACAGATACGCAGTATTTT
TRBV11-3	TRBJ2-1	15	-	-	CASSSGTEGVNEQFF	TGTGCCAGCAGTTCCGGGACGGAAGGGGTCAATGAGCAGTTCTTC
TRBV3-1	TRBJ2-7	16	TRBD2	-	CASSAQLAGTSYEQYF	TGTGCCAGCAGCGCCCAACTAGCGGGAACCTCCTACGAGCAGTACTTC
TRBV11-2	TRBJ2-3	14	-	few	CASSFTGGADTQYF	TGTGCCAGCAGCTTTACTGGAGGTGCAGATACGCAGTATTTT
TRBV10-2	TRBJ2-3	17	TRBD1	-	CASSEFGWTGGRDTQYF	TGCGCCAGCAGTGAGTTTGGGTGGACAGGGGGCAGAGATACGCAGTATTTT
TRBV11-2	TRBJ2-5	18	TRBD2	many	CASTYFTGLAGAQETQYF	TGTGCCAGCACCTATTTTACTGGACTAGCGGGGGCTCAAGAGACCCAGTACTTC
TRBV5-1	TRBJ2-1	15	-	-	CASSLEANPFNEQFF	TGCGCCAGCAGCTTGGAAGCGAACCCCTTCAATGAGCAGTTCTTC
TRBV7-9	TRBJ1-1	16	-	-	CASSDMKWTANTEAFF	TGTGCCAGCAGCGACATGAAATGGACAGCGAACACTGAAGCTTTCTTT
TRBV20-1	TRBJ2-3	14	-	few	CSADGRTAEDTQYF	TGCAGTGCTGACGGACGTACAGCCGAGGATACGCAGTATTTT
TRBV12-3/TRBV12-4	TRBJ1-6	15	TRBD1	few	CASSPGDRGYSPLHF	TGTGCCAGCAGTCCAGGGGACAGGGGTTATTCACCCCTCCACTTT
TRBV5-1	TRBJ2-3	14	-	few	CASSAGLPPDTQYF	TGCGCCAGCAGCGCCGGACTACCTCCAGATACGCAGTATTTT
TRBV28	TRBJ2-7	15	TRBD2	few	CASSAPGTSSYEQYF	TGTGCCAGCAGTGCGCCCGGGACTAGCTCCTACGAGCAGTACTTC
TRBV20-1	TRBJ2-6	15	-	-	CSAQEGGERANVLTF	TGCAGTGCTCAGGAAGGGGGGGAACGGGCCAACGTCCTGACTTTC
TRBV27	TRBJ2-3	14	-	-	CASSWNGGADTQYF	TGTGCCAGCAGTTGGAACGGAGGTGCAGATACGCAGTATTTT
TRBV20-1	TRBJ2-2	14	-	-	CSARGSGLPGELFF	TGCAGTGCTAGAGGGTCGGGGTTGCCCGGGGAGCTGTTTTTT
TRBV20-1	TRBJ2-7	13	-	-	CSASTGFSYEQYF	TGCAGTGCTAGTACAGGGTTTTCCTACGAGCAGTACTTC
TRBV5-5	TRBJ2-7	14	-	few	CASSLEGSKEAQYF	TGTGCCAGCAGCTTGGAAGGTTCAAAAGAGGCCCAGTACTTC
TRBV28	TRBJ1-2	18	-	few	CASSGNPGFNLGGYGYTF	TGTGCCAGCAGTGGGAATCCGGGATTTAACCTTGGAGGCTATGGCTACACCTTC
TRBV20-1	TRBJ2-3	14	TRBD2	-	CSAWDGTTLDTQYF	TGCAGTGCTTGGGACGGGACTACCCTAGATACGCAGTATTTT
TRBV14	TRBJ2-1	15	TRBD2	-	CASSPPGGGYNEQFF	TGTGCCAGCAGCCCCCCGGGGGGGGGGTACAATGAGCAGTTCTTC
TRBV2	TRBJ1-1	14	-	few	CASSGQGRTTEAFF	TGTGCCAGCAGTGGGCAGGGGCGGACGACTGAAGCTTTCTTT
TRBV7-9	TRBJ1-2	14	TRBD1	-	CASSSSRGFYGYTF	TGTGCCAGCAGCAGTTCCAGGGGGTTCTATGGCTACACCTTC
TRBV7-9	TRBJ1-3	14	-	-	CASSPDNSGNTIYF	TGTGCCAGCAGTCCCGACAACTCTGGAAACACCATATATTTT